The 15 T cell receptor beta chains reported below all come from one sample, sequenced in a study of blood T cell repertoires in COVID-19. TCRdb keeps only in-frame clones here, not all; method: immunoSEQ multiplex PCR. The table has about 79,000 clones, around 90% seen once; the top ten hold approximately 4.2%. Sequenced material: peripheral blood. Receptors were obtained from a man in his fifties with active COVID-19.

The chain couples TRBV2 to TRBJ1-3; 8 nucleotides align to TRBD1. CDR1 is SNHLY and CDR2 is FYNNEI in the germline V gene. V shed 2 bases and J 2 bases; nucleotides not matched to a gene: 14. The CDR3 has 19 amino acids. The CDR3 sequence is CASSERIRPQGAPGNTIYF. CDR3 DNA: TGTGCCAGCAGTGAAAGGATACGCCCCCAGGGGGCACCTGGAAACACCATATATTTT.

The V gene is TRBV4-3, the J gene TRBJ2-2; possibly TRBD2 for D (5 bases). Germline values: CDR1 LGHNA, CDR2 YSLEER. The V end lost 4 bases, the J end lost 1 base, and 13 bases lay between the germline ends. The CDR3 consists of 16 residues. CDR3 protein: CASSLTRTRNTGELFF. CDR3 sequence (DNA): TGCGCCAGCAGCCTTACTAGAACTCGGAACACCGGGGAGCTGTTTTTT.

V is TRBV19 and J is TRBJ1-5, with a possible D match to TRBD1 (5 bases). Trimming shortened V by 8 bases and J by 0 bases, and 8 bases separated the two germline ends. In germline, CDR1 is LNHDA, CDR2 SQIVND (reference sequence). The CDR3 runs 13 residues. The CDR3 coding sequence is TGTGCCAGTCGGGGGTATAGCAATCAGCCCCAGCATTTT. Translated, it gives CASRGYSNQPQHF.

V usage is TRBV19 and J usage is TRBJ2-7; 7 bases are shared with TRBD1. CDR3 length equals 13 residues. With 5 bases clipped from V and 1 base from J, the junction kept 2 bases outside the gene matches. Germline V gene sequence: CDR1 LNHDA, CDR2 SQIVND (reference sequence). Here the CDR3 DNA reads TGTGCCAGTAGTCCGACAGGGTCCTACGAGCAGTACTTC. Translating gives CASSPTGSYEQYF.

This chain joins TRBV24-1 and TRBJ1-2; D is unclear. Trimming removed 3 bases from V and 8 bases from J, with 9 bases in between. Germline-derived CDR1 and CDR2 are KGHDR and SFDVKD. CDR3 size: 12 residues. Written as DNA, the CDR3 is TGTGCCACCAGTGATACGGACTGGGGCTACACCTTC. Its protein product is CATSDTDWGYTF.

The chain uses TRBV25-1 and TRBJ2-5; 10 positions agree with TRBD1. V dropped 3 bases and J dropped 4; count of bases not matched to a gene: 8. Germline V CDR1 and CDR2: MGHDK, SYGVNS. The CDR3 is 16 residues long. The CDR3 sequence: CASSDSPGQGRETQYF. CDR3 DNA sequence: TGTGCCAGCAGTGATAGCCCGGGACAGGGGAGAGAGACCCAGTACTTC.

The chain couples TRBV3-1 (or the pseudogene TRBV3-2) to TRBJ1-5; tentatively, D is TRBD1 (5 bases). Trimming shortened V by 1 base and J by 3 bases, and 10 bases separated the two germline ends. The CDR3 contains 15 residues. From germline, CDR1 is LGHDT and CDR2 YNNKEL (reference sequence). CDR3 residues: CASSQGGRVNQPQHF. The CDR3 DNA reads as TGTGCCAGCAGCCAAGGCGGCAGGGTCAATCAGCCCCAGCATTTT.

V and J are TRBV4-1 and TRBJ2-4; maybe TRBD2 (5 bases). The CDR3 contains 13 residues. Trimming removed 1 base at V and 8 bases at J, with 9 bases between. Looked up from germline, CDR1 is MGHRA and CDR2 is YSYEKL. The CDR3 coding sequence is TGCGCCAGCAGCCAAGGGACTGATGACATTCAGTACTTC. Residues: CASSQGTDDIQYF.

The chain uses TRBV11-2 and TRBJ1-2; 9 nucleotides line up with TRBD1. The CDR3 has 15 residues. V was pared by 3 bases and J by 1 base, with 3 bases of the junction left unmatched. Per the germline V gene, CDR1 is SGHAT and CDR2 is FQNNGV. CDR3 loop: CASSLGTGLNYGYTF. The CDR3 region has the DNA TGTGCCAGCAGCTTGGGGACAGGGCTTAACTATGGCTACACCTTC.

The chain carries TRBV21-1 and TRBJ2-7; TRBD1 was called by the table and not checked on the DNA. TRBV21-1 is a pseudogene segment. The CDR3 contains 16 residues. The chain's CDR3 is CASSDPEPGQGYEQYF. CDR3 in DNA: TGTGCCAGCAGCGACCCTGAACCGGGACAGGGCTACGAGCAGTACTTC.

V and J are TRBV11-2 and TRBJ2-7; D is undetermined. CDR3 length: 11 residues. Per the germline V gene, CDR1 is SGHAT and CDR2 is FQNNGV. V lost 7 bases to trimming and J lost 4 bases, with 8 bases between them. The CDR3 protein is CASTNNYEQYF. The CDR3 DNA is TGTGCCAGCACCAACAATTACGAGCAGTACTTC.

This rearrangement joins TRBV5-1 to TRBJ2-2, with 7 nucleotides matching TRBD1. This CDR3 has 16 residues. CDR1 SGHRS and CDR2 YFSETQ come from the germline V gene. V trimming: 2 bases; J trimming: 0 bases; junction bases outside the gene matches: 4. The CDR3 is CASSFTGTANTGELFF. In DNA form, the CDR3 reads TGCGCCAGCAGCTTCACCGGGACAGCGAACACCGGGGAGCTGTTTTTT.

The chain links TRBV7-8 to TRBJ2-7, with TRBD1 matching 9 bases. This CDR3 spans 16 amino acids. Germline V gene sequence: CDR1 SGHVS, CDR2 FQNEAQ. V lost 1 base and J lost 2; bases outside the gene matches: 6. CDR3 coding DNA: TGTGCCAGCAGCTTAGGACAATGGGACAGGGCCTACGAGCAGTACTTC. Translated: CASSLGQWDRAYEQYF.

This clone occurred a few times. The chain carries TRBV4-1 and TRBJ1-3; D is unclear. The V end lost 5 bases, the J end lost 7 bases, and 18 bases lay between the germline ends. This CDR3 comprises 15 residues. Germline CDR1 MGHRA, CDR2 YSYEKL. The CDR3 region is CASSENRAATNTIYF. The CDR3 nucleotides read TGCGCCAGCAGCGAAAATCGAGCGGCTACTAACACCATATATTTT.

The CDR3 DNA reads TGTGCCAGCAGCGCCCACGCACTAGCGCTATACAATGAGCAGTTCTTC. Protein sequence: CASSAHALALYNEQFF. The gene calls are TRBV9 and TRBJ2-1, with TRBD2 identical over 7 bases. Per germline, CDR1 SGDLS and CDR2 YYNGEE. V trimming: 3 bases; J trimming: 4 bases; junction bases outside the gene matches: 10. This CDR3 comprises 16 residues.